Presented here are 18 T cell receptor beta chains from one specimen sequenced in a study of blood T cell repertoires in COVID-19 (dated by TCRdb to 2018 to 2021). The library was obtained by the immunoSEQ multiplex PCR assay. Sourced from immuneACCESS, this table was stored by TCRdb with only in-frame sequences that have V and J called. A share of the clones is absent; for the studies checked, an unresolved V gene accounts for under half, and the remainder has no known explanation. This sample holds roughly 81,000 clones; around 82% were observed only once. The ten largest make up around 3.3% of the sample. Sequenced material: peripheral blood. All receptors come from a woman of 80 years or more with COVID-19, enrolled during active disease.

The V gene is TRBV14, the J gene TRBJ1-1; D unclear. V dropped 6 bases and J dropped 1 base, with 12 bases sitting between them. The CDR3 is 14 amino acids. CDR1 and CDR2 (germline): SGHDN, FVKESK. This CDR3 reads CASSRVNANTEAFF. The CDR3 DNA reads TGTGCCAGCAGTCGGGTCAACGCGAACACTGAAGCTTTCTTT.

This sequence joins TRBV7-3 and TRBJ1-1, with 7 bases lining up with TRBD1. This CDR3 comprises 13 residues. With 6 bases clipped from V and 3 bases from J, the junction kept 4 bases outside the gene matches. Germline V gene data show CDR1 as SGHTA and CDR2 as FQGTGA. DNA of the CDR3: TGTGCCAGCAGAAAAGACAGGGACACTGAAGCTTTCTTT. The encoded protein is CASRKDRDTEAFF.

The chain recombines TRBV7-7 with TRBJ2-1; TRBD1 might be the D (5 bases). With 0 bases removed from V and 8 bases from J, the gap between germline ends came to 8 bases. The CDR3 loop spans 13 amino acids. The germline gives CDR1 SSHAT, CDR2 FNYEAQ (reference sequence). The CDR3 region is CASSLAVGDEQFF. The CDR3 coding sequence is TGTGCCAGCAGCTTAGCCGTAGGGGATGAGCAGTTCTTC.

This sequence joins TRBV5-4 and TRBJ1-1, with D perhaps matching TRBD1 (5 bases). Germline loops: CDR1 SGHNT, CDR2 YYREEE (reference sequence). Between the trimmed V and J ends, which lost 4 bases and 6 bases, there was a span of 19 bases. CDR3 length: 15 amino acids. DNA of the CDR3: TGTGCCAGCAGCCAGGGAAGCCTTGGGGCCTCTGAAGCTTTCTTT. Translating gives CASSQGSLGASEAFF. The full variable domain, with the rest looked up from reference TRBV5-4 and TRBJ1-1, is ETGVTQSPTHLIKTRGQQVTLRCSSQSGHNTVSWYQQALGQGPQFIFQYYREEENGRGNFPPRFSGLQFPNYSSELNVNALELDDSALYLCASSQGSLGASEAFFGQGTRLTVV.

The rearrangement joins TRBV7-2 to TRBJ2-1; weak D call: TRBD2 (6 bases). The V and J ends lost 5 bases and 3 bases respectively, with 20 bases between them. The germline V gene encodes CDR1 SGHTA and CDR2 FQGNSA. The CDR3 consists of 17 residues. CDR3 residues: CASSPKGTANNYNEQFF. In DNA form, the CDR3 reads TGTGCCAGCAGCCCCAAGGGGACTGCAAATAACTACAATGAGCAGTTCTTC.

V is TRBV7-2 and J is TRBJ1-1; the match to TRBD1 covers 7 bases. The CDR3 has 15 amino acids. The V and J ends lost 6 bases and 1 base, in that order; junction bases with no gene match: 8. Germline V gives CDR1 SGHTA, CDR2 FQGNSA. The CDR3 sequence is CASRHLTGWNTEAFF. DNA for the CDR3: TGTGCCAGCAGACATTTGACAGGGTGGAACACTGAAGCTTTCTTT.

V and J are TRBV30 and TRBJ1-6, with 11 bases aligning to TRBD1. The CDR3 sequence is 15 residues long. V lost 7 bases, J lost 10 bases, and 12 bases stayed unmatched. Per germline, CDR1 GTSNPN and CDR2 SVGIG (reference sequence). This CDR3 reads CAYLKSGTGGSPLHF. The CDR3 region has the DNA TGTGCCTACCTCAAGTCCGGGACAGGGGGATCACCCCTCCACTTT.

DNA for the CDR3: TGTGCCACCCTGGACAGGGGAAACACCATATATTTT. It encodes CATLDRGNTIYF. V gene TRBV19 combines with J gene TRBJ1-3; TRBD1 matches at 7 bases. The germline V gene encodes CDR1 LNHDA and CDR2 SQIVND (reference sequence). The CDR3 extends over 12 amino acids. With 10 bases clipped from V and 4 bases from J, the junction kept 4 bases outside the gene matches.

The rearrangement links TRBV27 to TRBJ2-7; TRBD2 is a possible D gene (6 bases). This CDR3 contains 13 residues. Trimming pared 6 bases from V and 3 bases from J, leaving 12 bases between. In germline, CDR1 is MNHEY, CDR2 SMNVEV (reference sequence). The CDR3 protein is CASSPGRGYEQYF. CDR3 nucleotides: TGTGCCAGCAGCCCGGGGCGGGGCTACGAGCAGTACTTC.

The rearrangement joins TRBV30 to TRBJ2-7; D gene ambiguous. Trimming stripped 0 bases from V and 2 bases from J, with 8 bases between. Germline CDR1 GTSNPN, CDR2 SVGIG (reference sequence). This CDR3 is 13 amino acids long. The CDR3 here is CAWSVTNPYEQYF. Here the CDR3 DNA reads TGTGCCTGGAGTGTAACAAATCCCTACGAGCAGTACTTC. The variable domain in full, completed from reference TRBV30 and TRBJ2-7, reads SQTIHQWPATLVQPVGSPLSLECTVEGTSNPNLYWYRQAAGRGLQLLFYSVGIGQISSEVPQNLSASRPQDRQFILSSKKLLLSDSGFYLCAWSVTNPYEQYFGPGTRLTVT.

V usage is TRBV27 and J usage is TRBJ2-3; 11 bases are a match to TRBD2. The CDR3 extends over 17 amino acids. From germline, CDR1 is MNHEY and CDR2 SMNVEV (reference sequence). V lost 5 bases and J lost 1; bases outside the gene matches: 8. The DNA of the CDR3 is TGTGCCAGCAGTCCAGCCGGGACTAGCGGAGGCACAGATACGCAGTATTTT. Its translation: CASSPAGTSGGTDTQYF.

The rearrangement joins TRBV5-1 to TRBJ2-6; 13 bases are shared with TRBD2. V was pared by 5 bases and J by 2 bases, with 10 bases of the junction left unmatched. Germline V gene data show CDR1 as SGHRS and CDR2 as YFSETQ. The CDR3 is made up of 19 amino acids. The CDR3 bases are TGCGCCAGCAGTCGGATTTATGGACTAGCGGGAGCTGGGGCCAACGTCCTGACTTTC. The encoded protein is CASSRIYGLAGAGANVLTF.

The V call is TRBV29-1, the J call TRBJ1-4; 8 bases align to TRBD1. CDR3 length: 13 residues. Germline CDR1 SQVTM, CDR2 ANQGSEA. The V gene end was trimmed by 7 bases and the J gene end by 7 bases; junction bases not matched to a gene: 8. The CDR3 region has the DNA TGCAGCGGACGGACAGGGATATTTGAAAAACTGTTTTTT. Protein product: CSGRTGIFEKLFF.

In regard to this clone: One end of the junction varies from germline; a read error may be responsible. The genes are TRBV5-1 and TRBJ2-5, with TRBD2 matching over 8 bases. CDR1 SGHRS and CDR2 YFSETQ come from the germline V gene. The CDR3 is made up of 14 amino acids. The CDR3 bases are TGCGCCAGCACCTTGACTAGCGCCCAAGAGACCCAGTACTTC. Translated: CASTLTSAQETQYF. Drawing the rest from reference TRBV5-1 and TRBJ2-5, the complete variable domain is KAGVTQTPRYLIKTRGQQVTLSCSPISGHRSVSWYQQTPGQGLQFLFEYFSETQRNKGNFPGRFSGRQFSNSRSEMNVSTLELGDSALYLCASTLTSAQETQYFGPGTRLLVL.

The genes are TRBV6-2 or TRBV6-3 and TRBJ2-3, with D perhaps matching TRBD1 (5 bases). There are 17 residues in the CDR3. V lost 2 bases, J lost 3 bases, and 18 bases lay in between. CDR1 and CDR2 from the germline V gene are MNHEY and SVGEGT. The CDR3 DNA follows: TGTGCCAGCAGTTACCCTGGGAAGGGGCCGGTGACAGATACGCAGTATTTT. It translates to CASSYPGKGPVTDTQYF.

This chain joins TRBV10-2 and TRBJ1-2; 7 nucleotides agree with TRBD1. Trimming took 2 bases from V and 5 from J; bases not matched to a gene: 8. The CDR3 length is 15 residues. From germline, CDR1 is WSHSY and CDR2 SAAADI. The CDR3 DNA follows: TGCGCCAGCAGTGAGGAGGGCAGGGGGTATTATGGCTACACCTTC. Translated: CASSEEGRGYYGYTF.

This chain joins TRBV19 and TRBJ1-1; TRBD1 matches 8 bases. CDR1 is LNHDA and CDR2 is SQIVND in the germline V gene (reference sequence). V lost 9 bases and J lost 5; bases outside the gene matches: 11. CDR3 length: 14 amino acids. The CDR3 here is CASLAQGARTEAFF. The CDR3, as DNA: TGTGCCAGCCTCGCCCAGGGGGCGAGGACTGAAGCTTTCTTT.

A few counts support this clone. The V and J genes are TRBV27 and TRBJ1-5; the D is unclear. This CDR3 spans 14 amino acids. Trimming left V 8 bases short and J 4 bases short, with 15 bases between. CDR1 MNHEY and CDR2 SMNVEV come from the germline V gene (reference sequence). Here the CDR3 reads CASSIISGNQPQHF. The CDR3 DNA reads as TGTGCCAGCTCTATTATTTCGGGGAATCAGCCCCAGCATTTT.